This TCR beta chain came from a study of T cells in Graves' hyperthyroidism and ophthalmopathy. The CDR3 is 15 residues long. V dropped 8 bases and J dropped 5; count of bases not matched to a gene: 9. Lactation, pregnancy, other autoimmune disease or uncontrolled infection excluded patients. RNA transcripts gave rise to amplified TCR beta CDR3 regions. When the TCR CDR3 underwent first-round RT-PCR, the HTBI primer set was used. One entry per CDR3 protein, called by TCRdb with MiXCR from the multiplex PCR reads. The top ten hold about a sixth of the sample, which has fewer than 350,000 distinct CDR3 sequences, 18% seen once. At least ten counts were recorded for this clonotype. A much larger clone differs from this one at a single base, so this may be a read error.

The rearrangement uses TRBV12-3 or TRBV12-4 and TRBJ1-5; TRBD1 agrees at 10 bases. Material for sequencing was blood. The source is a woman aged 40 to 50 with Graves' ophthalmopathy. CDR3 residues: CASGPQTGGDQPQHF. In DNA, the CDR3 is TGTGCCAGCGGACCTCAGACAGGGGGCGATCAGCCCCAGCATTTT.